This T cell receptor (beta chain) was observed in a study of siplizumab effects on memory and regulatory T cells. The germline CDR1 and CDR2 sequences are SGDLS and YYNGEE. This CDR3 contains 14 residues. V lost 4 bases to trimming and J lost 0 bases; unmatched junction nucleotides: 3. Sequencing used immunoSEQ multiplex PCR; TCRdb keeps in-frame clones, though not all of them. Among 100,000 to 110,000 clones listed, 94% were seen once. The TCR originated in a human donor in good health. The gene calls are TRBV9 and TRBJ2-7, with 8 bases aligning to TRBD2. Specimen: non-Treg CD4+ T cells sorted from blood. CDR3 DNA sequence: TGTGCCAGCAGCCCGAGCGGGAGCTCCTACGAGCAGTACTTC. It encodes CASSPSGSSYEQYF.